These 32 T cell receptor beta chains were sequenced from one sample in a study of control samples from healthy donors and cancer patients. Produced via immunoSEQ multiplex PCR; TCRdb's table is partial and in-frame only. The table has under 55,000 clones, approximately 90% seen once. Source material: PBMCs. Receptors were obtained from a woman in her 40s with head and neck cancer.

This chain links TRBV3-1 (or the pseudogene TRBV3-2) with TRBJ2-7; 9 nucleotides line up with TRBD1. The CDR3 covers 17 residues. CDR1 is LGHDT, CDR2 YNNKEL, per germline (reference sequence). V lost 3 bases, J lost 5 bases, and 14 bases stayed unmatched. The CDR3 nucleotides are TGTGCCAGCAGCCACCCAAAGGTCCGGGACAGGGACCACGAGCAGTACTTC. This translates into CASSHPKVRDRDHEQYF.

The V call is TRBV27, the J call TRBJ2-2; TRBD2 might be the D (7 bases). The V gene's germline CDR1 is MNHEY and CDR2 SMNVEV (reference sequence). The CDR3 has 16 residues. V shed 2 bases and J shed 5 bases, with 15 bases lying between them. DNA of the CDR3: TGTGCCAGCAGTTTAGGGGGGGGCCCGATGACCGGGGAGCTGTTTTTT. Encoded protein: CASSLGGGPMTGELFF.

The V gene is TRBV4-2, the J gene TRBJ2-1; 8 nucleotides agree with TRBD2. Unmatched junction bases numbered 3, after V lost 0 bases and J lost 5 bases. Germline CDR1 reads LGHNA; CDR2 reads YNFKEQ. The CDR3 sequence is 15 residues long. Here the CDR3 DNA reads TGTGCCAGCAGCCAAGACAGCGGGAGTGACAATGAGCAGTTCTTC. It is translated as CASSQDSGSDNEQFF.

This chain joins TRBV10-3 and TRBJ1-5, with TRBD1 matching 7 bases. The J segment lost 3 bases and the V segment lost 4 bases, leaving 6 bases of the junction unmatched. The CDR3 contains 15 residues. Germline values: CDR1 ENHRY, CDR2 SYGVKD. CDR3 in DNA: TGTGCCATCAGTGGCACCGGGACAGTCAATCAGCCCCAGCATTTT. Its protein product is CAISGTGTVNQPQHF.

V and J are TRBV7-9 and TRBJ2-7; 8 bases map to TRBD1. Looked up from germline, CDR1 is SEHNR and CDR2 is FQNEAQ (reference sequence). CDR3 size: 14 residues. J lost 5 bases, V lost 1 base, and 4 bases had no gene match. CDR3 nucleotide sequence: TGTGCCAGCAGCTTAGGGACAGGGAGCGACGAGCAGTACTTC. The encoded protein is CASSLGTGSDEQYF.

CDR3 in amino acids: CASAPGGSYEQYF. For the CDR3, the DNA is TGTGCCAGCGCCCCTGGAGGATCCTACGAGCAGTACTTC. The chain carries TRBV27 and TRBJ2-7, with a possible D match to TRBD2 (5 bases). The germline V gene has CDR1 MNHEY and CDR2 SMNVEV (reference sequence). The CDR3 is made up of 13 amino acids. Trimming shortened V by 8 bases and J by 1 base, and 12 bases separated the two germline ends.

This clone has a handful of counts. CDR3 sequence: CASSVQGGAYNSPLHF. The CDR3 coding sequence is TGCGCCAGCAGCGTACAGGGGGGAGCCTATAATTCACCCCTCCACTTT. This chain joins TRBV5-1 and TRBJ1-6; 8 nucleotides line up with TRBD1. The CDR3 runs to 16 residues. Germline V gives CDR1 SGHRS, CDR2 YFSETQ. The J segment lost 2 bases and the V segment lost 4 bases, leaving 5 bases of the junction unmatched.

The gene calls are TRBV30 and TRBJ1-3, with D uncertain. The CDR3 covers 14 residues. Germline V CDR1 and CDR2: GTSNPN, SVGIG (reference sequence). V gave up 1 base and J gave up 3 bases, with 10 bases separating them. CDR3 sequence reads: CAWSASGSGNTIYF. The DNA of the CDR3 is TGTGCCTGGAGTGCCAGTGGAAGTGGAAACACCATATATTTT.

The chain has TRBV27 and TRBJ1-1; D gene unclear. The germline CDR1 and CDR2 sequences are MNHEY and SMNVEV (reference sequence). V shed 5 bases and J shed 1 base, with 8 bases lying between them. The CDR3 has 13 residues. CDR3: CASSQRQNTEAFF. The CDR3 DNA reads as TGTGCCAGCAGTCAACGACAGAACACTGAAGCTTTCTTT.

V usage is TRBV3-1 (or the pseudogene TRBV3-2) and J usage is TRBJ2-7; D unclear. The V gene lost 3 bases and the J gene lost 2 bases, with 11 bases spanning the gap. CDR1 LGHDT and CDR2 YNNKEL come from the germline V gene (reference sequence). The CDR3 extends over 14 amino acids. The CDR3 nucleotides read TGTGCCAGCAGCCACCTCGGGTCTGCCTACGAGCAGTACTTC. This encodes CASSHLGSAYEQYF.

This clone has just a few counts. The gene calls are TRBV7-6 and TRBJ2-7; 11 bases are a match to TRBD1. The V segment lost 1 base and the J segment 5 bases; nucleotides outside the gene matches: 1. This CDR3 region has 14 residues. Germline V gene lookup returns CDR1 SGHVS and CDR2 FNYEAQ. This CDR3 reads CASSLGTGGHEQYF. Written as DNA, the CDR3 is TGTGCCAGCAGCTTAGGGACAGGGGGCCACGAGCAGTACTTC.

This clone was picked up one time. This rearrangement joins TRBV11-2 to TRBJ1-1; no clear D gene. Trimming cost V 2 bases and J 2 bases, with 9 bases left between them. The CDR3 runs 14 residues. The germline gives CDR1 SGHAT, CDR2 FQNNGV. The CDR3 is CASSLLLRNTEAFF. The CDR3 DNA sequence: TGTGCCAGCAGCTTATTACTTCGCAACACTGAAGCTTTCTTT.

CDR3 coding DNA: TGTGCCAGCAGCTCAGGCACCCTCCTCCGTACGGACAATGAGCAGTTCTTC. Translated: CASSSGTLLRTDNEQFF. V and J are TRBV11-3 and TRBJ2-1, with D uncertain. V was clipped by 4 bases and J by 5 bases, with 21 bases between them. The CDR3 runs 17 residues. In germline, CDR1 is SGHNT, CDR2 YENEEA.

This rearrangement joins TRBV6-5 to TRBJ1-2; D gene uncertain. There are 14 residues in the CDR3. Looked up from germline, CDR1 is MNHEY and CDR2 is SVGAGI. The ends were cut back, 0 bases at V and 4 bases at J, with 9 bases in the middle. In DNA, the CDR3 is TGTGCCAGCAGTTACTCACAGCCCGCCTATGGCTACACCTTC. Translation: CASSYSQPAYGYTF.

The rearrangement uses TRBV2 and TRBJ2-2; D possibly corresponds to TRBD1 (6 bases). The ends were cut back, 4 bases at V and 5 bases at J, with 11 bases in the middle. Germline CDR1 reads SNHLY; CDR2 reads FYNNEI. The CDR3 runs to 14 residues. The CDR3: CASSVRGVTGELFF. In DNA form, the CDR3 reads TGTGCCAGCAGTGTCAGGGGAGTGACCGGGGAGCTGTTTTTT.

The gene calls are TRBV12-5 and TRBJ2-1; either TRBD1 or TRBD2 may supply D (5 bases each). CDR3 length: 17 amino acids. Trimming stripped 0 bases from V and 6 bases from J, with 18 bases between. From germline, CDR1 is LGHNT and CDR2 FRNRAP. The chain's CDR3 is CASGLVLGRDGSNEQFF. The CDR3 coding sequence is TGTGCTAGTGGTTTGGTACTCGGCAGGGACGGGTCCAATGAGCAGTTCTTC.

The CDR3 here is CASSTRDRVDSPLHF. The CDR3 bases are TGTGCCAGCAGCACCCGGGACAGGGTGGATTCACCCCTCCACTTT. The V and J genes are TRBV7-2 and TRBJ1-6; 9 bases line up with TRBD1. Trimming removed 5 bases from V and 8 bases from J; junction bases left unmatched: 7. The CDR3 sequence is 15 residues long. Per the germline V gene, CDR1 is SGHTA and CDR2 is FQGNSA.

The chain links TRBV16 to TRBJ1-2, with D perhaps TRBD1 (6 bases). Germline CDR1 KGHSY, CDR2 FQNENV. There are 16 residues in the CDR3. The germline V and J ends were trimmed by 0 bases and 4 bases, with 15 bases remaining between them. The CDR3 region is CASSQSVQGSGYGYTF. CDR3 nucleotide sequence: TGTGCCAGCAGCCAATCCGTTCAGGGGAGCGGCTATGGCTACACCTTC.

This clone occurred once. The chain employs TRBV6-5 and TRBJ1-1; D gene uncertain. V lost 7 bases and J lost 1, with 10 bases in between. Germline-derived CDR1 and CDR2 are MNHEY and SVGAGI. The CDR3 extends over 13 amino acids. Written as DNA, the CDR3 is TGTGCCAGCACGTCAGAGAAGAACACTGAAGCTTTCTTT. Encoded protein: CASTSEKNTEAFF.

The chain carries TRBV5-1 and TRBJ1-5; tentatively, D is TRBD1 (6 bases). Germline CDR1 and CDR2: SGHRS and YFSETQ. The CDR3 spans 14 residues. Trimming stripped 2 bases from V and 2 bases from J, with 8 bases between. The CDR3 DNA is TGCGCCAGCAGCTTATCAGGGGGCAATCAGCCCCAGCATTTT. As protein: CASSLSGGNQPQHF.

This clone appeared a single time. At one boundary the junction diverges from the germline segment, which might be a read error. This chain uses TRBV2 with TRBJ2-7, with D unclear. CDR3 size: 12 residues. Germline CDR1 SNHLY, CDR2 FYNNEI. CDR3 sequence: CASMQDGYGQYF. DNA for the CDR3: TGTGCCAGCATGCAGGACGGCTACGGGCAGTACTTC. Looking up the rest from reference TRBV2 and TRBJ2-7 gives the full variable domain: EPEVTQTPSHQVTQMGQEVILRCVPISNHLYFYWYRQILGQKVEFLVSFYNNEISEKSEIFDDQFSVERPDGSNFTLKIRSTKLEDSAMYFCASMQDGYGQYFGPGTRLTVT.

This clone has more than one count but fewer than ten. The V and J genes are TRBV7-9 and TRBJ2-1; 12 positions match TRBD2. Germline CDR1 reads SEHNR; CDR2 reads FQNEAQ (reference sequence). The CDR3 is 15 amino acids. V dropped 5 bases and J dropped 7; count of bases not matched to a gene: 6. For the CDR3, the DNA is TGTGCCAGCAGCCCGACTAGCGGGGGTGGGAATGAGCAGTTCTTC. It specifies CASSPTSGGGNEQFF.

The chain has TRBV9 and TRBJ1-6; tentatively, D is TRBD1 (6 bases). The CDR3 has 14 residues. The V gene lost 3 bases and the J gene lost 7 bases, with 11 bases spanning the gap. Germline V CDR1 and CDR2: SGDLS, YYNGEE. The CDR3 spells CASSAGAPNSPLHF. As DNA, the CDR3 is TGTGCCAGCAGCGCAGGGGCTCCAAATTCACCCCTCCACTTT.

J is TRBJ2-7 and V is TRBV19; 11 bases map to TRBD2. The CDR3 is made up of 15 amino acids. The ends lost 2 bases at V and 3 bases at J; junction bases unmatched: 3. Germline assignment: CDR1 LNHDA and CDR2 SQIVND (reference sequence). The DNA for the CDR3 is TGTGCCAGTAGTATAACAACTAGCGGGAGCTACGAGCAGTACTTC. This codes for CASSITTSGSYEQYF.

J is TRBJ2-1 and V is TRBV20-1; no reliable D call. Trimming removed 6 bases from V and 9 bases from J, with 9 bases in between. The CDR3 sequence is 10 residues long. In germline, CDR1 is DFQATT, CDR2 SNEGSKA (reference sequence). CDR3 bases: TGCAGTGCAAACAAAGGTGAGCAGTTCTTC. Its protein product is CSANKGEQFF.

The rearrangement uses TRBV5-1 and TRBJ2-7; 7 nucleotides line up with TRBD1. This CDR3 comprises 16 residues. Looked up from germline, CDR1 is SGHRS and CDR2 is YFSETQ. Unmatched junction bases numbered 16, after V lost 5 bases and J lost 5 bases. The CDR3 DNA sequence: TGCGCCAGCAGACAAGCTCAAGGGGGCTTTTCAAACGAGCAGTACTTC. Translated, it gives CASRQAQGGFSNEQYF.

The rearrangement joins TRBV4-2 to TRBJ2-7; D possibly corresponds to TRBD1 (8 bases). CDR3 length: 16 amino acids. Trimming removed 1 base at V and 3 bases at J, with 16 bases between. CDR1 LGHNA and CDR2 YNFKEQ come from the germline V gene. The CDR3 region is CASSQAAGQDHYEQYF. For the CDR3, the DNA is TGTGCCAGCAGCCAAGCAGCGGGACAGGACCACTACGAGCAGTACTTC.

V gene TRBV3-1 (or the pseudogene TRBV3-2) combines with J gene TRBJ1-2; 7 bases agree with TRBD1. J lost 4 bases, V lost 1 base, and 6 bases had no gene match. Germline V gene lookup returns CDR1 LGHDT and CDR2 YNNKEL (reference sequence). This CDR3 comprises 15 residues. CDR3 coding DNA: TGTGCCAGCAGCCAAGGAGTAGGGGGCACCTATGGCTACACCTTC. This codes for CASSQGVGGTYGYTF.

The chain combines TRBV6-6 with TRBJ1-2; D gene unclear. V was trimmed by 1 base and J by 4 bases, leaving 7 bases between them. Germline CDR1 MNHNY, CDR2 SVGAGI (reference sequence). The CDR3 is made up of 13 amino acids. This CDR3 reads CASSYFTSYGYTF. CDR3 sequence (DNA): TGTGCCAGCAGTTACTTCACCTCCTATGGCTACACCTTC.

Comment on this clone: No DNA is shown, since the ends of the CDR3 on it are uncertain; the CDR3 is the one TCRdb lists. The CDR3 reads CAWSVGQGACF. The chain couples TRBV30 to TRBJ1-1; the D call TRBD1 from the table was never checked on the DNA. Per germline, CDR1 GTSNPN and CDR2 SVGIG (reference sequence). The length of the CDR3 is 11 amino acids, counting both ends.

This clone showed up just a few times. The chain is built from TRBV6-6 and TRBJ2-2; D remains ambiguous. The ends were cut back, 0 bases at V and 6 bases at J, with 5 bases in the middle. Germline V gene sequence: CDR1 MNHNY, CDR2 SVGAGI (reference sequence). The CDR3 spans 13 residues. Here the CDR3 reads CASSYSRAGELFF. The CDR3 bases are TGTGCCAGCAGTTACTCCCGCGCCGGGGAGCTGTTTTTT.

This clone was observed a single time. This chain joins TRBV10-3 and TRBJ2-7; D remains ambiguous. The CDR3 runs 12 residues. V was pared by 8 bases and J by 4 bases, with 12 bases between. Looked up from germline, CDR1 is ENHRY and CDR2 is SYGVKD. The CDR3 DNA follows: TGTGCCATCGGACCCAGAGAATACGAGCAGTACTTC. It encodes CAIGPREYEQYF.